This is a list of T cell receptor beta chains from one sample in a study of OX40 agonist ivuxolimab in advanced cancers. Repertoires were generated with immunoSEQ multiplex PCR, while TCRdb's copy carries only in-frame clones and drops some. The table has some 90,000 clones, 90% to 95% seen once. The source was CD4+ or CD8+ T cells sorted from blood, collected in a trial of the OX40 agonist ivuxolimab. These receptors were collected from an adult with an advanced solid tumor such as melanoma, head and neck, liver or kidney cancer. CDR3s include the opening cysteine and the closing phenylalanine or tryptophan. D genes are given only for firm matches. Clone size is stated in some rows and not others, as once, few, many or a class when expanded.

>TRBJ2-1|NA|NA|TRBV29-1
CSVDRTGIYNEQFF
TGCAGCGTTGATAGGACCGGGATCTACAATGAGCAGTTCTTC
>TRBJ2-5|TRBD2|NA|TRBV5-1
CASSQGLLETQYF
TGCGCCAGCAGCCAGGGACTACTAGAGACCCAGTACTTC
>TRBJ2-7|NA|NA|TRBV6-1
CASTQGNTYEQYF
TGTGCCAGCACCCAGGGCAATACCTACGAGCAGTACTTC
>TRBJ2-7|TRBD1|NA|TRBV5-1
CASSSGQGFDEQYF
TGCGCCAGCAGCTCAGGACAGGGCTTCGACGAGCAGTACTTC
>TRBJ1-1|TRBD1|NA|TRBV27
CASSGQGFSEAFF
TGTGCCAGCTCCGGACAGGGTTTTTCTGAAGCTTTCTTT
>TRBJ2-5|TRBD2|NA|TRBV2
CASSGGAGAGQETQYF
TGTGCCAGCAGTGGGGGAGCGGGAGCGGGGCAAGAGACCCAGTACTTC
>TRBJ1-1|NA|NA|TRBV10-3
CAISEMGASAEAFF
TGTGCCATCAGTGAGATGGGGGCGTCCGCTGAAGCTTTCTTT
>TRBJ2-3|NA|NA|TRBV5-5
CASSLAVIAANTDTQYF
TGTGCCAGCAGCTTGGCGGTGATAGCGGCAAACACAGATACGCAGTATTTT
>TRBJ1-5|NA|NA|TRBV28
CASTYRVGNQPQHF
TGTGCCAGCACATACAGAGTCGGTAATCAGCCCCAGCATTTT
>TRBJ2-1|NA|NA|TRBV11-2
CASSLAQTYNEQFF
TGTGCCAGCAGCTTAGCACAGACCTACAATGAGCAGTTCTTC
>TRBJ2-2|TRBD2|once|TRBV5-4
CASSSLAGGSGELFF
TGTGCCAGCAGCTCCTTAGCGGGAGGGTCCGGGGAGCTGTTTTTT
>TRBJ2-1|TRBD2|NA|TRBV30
CAWRTSGSGEQFF
TGTGCCTGGAGGACTAGCGGGAGCGGGGAGCAGTTCTTC
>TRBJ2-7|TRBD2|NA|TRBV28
CASSLSGTSSYEQYF
TGTGCCAGCAGTTTATCCGGGACTAGCTCCTACGAGCAGTACTTC
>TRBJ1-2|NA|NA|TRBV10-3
CAISESRDYGYTF
TGTGCCATCAGTGAGAGTAGGGATTATGGCTACACCTTC
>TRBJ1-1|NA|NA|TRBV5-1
CASRKEVGPMNTEAFF
TGCGCCAGCAGAAAGGAAGTGGGGCCTATGAACACTGAAGCTTTCTTT
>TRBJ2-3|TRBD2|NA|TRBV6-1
CASSEELAGGADTQYF
TGTGCCAGCAGTGAAGAACTAGCGGGAGGGGCAGATACGCAGTATTTT
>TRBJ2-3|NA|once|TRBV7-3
CASSLNPSLLGGPTDTQYF
TGTGCCAGCAGCTTAAACCCCTCCCTACTAGGTGGTCCTACAGATACGCAGTATTTT
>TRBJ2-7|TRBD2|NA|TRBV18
CASSPGAGGPLGEQYF
TGTGCCAGCTCACCGGGAGCGGGAGGGCCTCTGGGCGAGCAGTACTTC
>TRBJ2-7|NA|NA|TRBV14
CASSQRPLEPYEQYF
TGTGCCAGCAGCCAACGACCTTTAGAACCCTACGAGCAGTACTTC
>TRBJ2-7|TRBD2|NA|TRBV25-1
CATSGMTSYEQYF
TGTGCCACTAGCGGGATGACCTCCTACGAGCAGTACTTC
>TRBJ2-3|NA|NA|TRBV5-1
CASSFGGRGTDTQYF
TGCGCCAGCAGCTTTGGTGGCCGCGGCACAGATACGCAGTATTTT
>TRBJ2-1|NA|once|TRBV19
CASSIQGVDEQFF
TGTGCCAGTAGTATACAGGGTGTGGATGAGCAGTTCTTC
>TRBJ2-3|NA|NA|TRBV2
CASSLNSDTQYF
TGTGCCAGCAGTTTAAACTCAGATACGCAGTATTTT
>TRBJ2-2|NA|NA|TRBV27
CASSAGREKGGELFF
TGTGCCAGCAGCGCTGGTCGGGAGAAAGGCGGGGAGCTGTTTTTT
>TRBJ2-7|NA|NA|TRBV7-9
CASSLVFRGGIYEQYF
TGTGCCAGCAGCTTAGTGTTCCGTGGGGGCATCTACGAGCAGTACTTC
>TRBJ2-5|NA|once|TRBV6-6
CASSRGAQYF
TGTGCCAGCAGTAGGGGGGCCCAGTACTTC
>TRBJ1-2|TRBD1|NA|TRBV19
CASTALDRDYGYTF
TGTGCCAGTACCGCCCTGGACAGGGACTATGGCTACACCTTC
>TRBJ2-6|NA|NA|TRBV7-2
CASSLVAYSGANVLTF
TGTGCCAGCAGCTTAGTGGCTTACTCTGGGGCCAACGTCCTGACTTTC
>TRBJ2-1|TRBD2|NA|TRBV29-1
CSAGAGGGGEQFF
TGCAGCGCCGGCGCGGGAGGGGGGGGTGAGCAGTTCTTC
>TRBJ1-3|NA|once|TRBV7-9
CASSLGGAGNTIYF
TGTGCCAGCAGCTTAGGAGGGGCTGGAAACACCATATATTTT
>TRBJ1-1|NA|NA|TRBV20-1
CSALRNTEAFF
TGCAGTGCGTTAAGGAACACTGAAGCTTTCTTT
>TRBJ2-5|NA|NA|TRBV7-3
CASSRGRSVQETQYF
TGTGCCAGCAGCAGGGGGAGGTCAGTTCAAGAGACCCAGTACTTC
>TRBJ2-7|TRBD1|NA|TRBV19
CASRIGTGAYEQYF
TGTGCCAGTAGGATTGGGACAGGGGCGTACGAGCAGTACTTC
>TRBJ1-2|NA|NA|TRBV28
CASSRLGPNNYGYTF
TGTGCCAGCAGCCGCCTGGGTCCTAACAACTATGGCTACACCTTC
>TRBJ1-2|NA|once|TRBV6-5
CATLSNYGYTF
TGTGCCACCCTCTCTAACTATGGCTACACCTTC
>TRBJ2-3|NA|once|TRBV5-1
CASRDDSGTDTQYF
TGCGCCAGCAGAGACGATTCCGGTACAGATACGCAGTATTTT
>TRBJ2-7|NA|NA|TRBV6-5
CASSSSDRAYEQYF
NA
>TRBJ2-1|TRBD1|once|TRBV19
CASSRGTGGTTYNEQFF
TGTGCCAGTAGTCGAGGGACAGGGGGGACCACCTACAATGAGCAGTTCTTC
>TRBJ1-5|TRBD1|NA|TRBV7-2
CASSSYRGGNQPQHF
TGTGCCAGCAGCAGTTACAGGGGAGGCAATCAGCCCCAGCATTTT
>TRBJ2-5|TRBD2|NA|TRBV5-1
CASSLLSGRAGETQYF
TGCGCCAGCAGCTTGCTTAGCGGGAGGGCCGGTGAGACCCAGTACTTC
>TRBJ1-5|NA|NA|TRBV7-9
CASSPGPGRAQHF
TGTGCCAGCAGCCCGGGCCCGGGTAGGGCCCAGCATTTT
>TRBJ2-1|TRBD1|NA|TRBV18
CASSPNWGTGVYNEQFF
TGTGCCAGCTCACCAAATTGGGGGACAGGTGTCTACAATGAGCAGTTCTTC
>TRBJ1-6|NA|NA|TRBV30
CAWSSPSSYNSPLHF
TGTGCCTGGAGTTCACCTAGCTCCTATAATTCACCCCTCCACTTT
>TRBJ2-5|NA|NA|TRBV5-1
CASSLGRSRETQYF
TGCGCCAGCAGCTTGGGCAGGAGCCGCGAGACCCAGTACTTC
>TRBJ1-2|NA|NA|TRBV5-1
CASSLDRVGSYGYTF
TGCGCCAGCAGCTTGGACAGGGTCGGAAGCTATGGCTACACCTTC
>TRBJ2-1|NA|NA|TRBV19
CASSISLAYNEQFF
TGTGCCAGTAGTATAAGCCTGGCCTACAATGAGCAGTTCTTC
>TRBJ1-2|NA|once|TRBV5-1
CASSLGGGDGYTF
TGCGCCAGCAGCTTGGGGGGCGGTGATGGCTACACCTTC
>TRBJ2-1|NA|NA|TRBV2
CASSEEVPKQFF
TGTGCCAGCAGTGAAGAAGTCCCTAAGCAGTTCTTC